The T cell receptor (beta chain) described here comes from a study of T cells in severe cutaneous drug reactions. The wider study: The culprit drug was assigned by the Naranjo and ALDEN algorithms. Blister fluids or cells and PBMC were collected from patients in acute or recovery stage. The study's findings and limits: Blister cells averaged approximately 30% and PBMC around 5% TRBV12-4 in carbamazepine-induced Stevens-Johnson syndrome or toxic epidermal necrolysis patients.

The germline CDR1 and CDR2 sequences are DFQATT and SNEGSKA (reference sequence). The CDR3 totals 14 residues. Carbamazepine had induced Stevens-Johnson syndrome or toxic epidermal necrolysis in the sequenced donors. TCR subtype-specific primers in iRepertoire multiplex PCR prepared libraries for bulk and single-cell sequencing. TCRdb re-called the multiplex PCR reads and gives one entry per CDR3 protein, without DNA. The sample table sets out some 9,900 distinct CDR3 sequences. On this clonotype: Its matching antigen is unknown.

This clonotype originated in a human donor with Stevens-Johnson syndrome, a severe cutaneous drug reaction. The genes are TRBV20-1 and TRBJ2-7; checking the TCRdb D call of TRBD1 is not possible without DNA. The specimen sequenced was cells from a skin blister. CDR3 sequence: CSAKTTEGAYEQYF.